This T cell receptor beta chain was obtained from a study of cytomegalovirus exposure and HLA in healthy donors (dated by TCRdb to 2016 to 2017). Notes on the research overall: According to an earlier analysis of a few hundred of the donors, about 180 million T cells yielded roughly 110 million unique TCR beta sequences and about 300 Gb of sequence data. A later genetic analysis took genome-wide SNP genotypes for about 55% of the 666 donors and used that subset as a discovery cohort. An earlier analysis of approximately 500 of the donors applied high-throughput TCR beta sequencing to assess whether each TCR beta V gene segment acted as functional or pseudogenic. Of the roughly 400 genotyped donors, over 65% fell in the genetic ancestry cluster associated with self-reported Caucasian donors. Donor age, sex, ethnicity and CMV serostatus were compiled alongside the repertoire data. A later analysis re-analyzed previously published TCR beta repertoires from 600 to 850 donors and added high-resolution HLA genotyping to study TCR occurrence patterns. Among around 400 genotyped donors of the cohort, an average of approximately 200,000 unique TCR beta nucleotide sequences was sequenced per donor, of which 15% to 20% were non-productive. An early release that covered about 600 HLA-typed donors contained around 300 gigabases of sequencing data and roughly 84 million unique TCR sequences. The study profiled the T cell repertoires of hundreds of subjects by immunosequencing and related them to cytomegalovirus serostatus. Four or five DR-DQ haplotypes were handled as single units for association and clustering because linkage in the cohort was strong. Rather than drawing on any new phenotypic data, the later analysis identified candidate immune exposures from TCR beta sequences and the way those sequences occurred across donors. Every discovery cohort repertoire had been produced on one sequencing platform. In addition to the first cohort of several hundred subjects, a separate validation cohort of over 90 different subjects was used. The study was designed to test whether signatures of past pathogen exposure could be identified by cataloging public T cell receptors. HLA typing included class I and class II loci at four-digit resolution. To predict cytomegalovirus infection status, the study combined high-throughput TCR immunosequencing, statistical association of individual TCRs with disease status, and machine learning. The number of typed donors differed by locus: roughly 620-630 for A, B, C, DRB1 and DQB1; some 500 for DQA1; approximately 610 for DPA1; and some 470 for DPB1. The paper as a whole reports these results and caveats: Sequencing depth was assumed to be roughly uniform across donors in the presence/absence analyses, though that assumption may not hold. This cohort had only TCR beta chains sequenced, and the lack of alpha or paired-chain data limited which features could be detected. A cluster of highly shared sequence variants was judged likely to be a technical artifact of the sequencing pipeline. Because counts were too low, some 17 rarely observed V segments, including chromosome 9 orphons, were excluded from the earlier analysis of a few hundred of the donors. An association between a missense DCLRE1C variant and V-gene and J-gene trimming of TCR beta chains was found in a later genetic analysis and replicated in an independent cohort. The classifier was reported to diagnose cytomegalovirus status with high specificity and sensitivity in both the original and validation cohorts. According to the authors, the approach could potentially be generalized to other disease states and immunological phenotypes. Because HLA typing was unavailable for some donors at each locus, only the typed subset was used in association tests. Compared with the approximately 670-donor mean, donors in an Asian-associated ancestry cluster had fewer N-insertions in productive TCRs, according to a later genetic analysis. At a false discovery rate of 0.05, a later analysis linked around 17,000 TCR beta sequences to specific HLA alleles. Compared with equally common non-associated chains, HLA-associated TCR beta chains in a later analysis were more clonally expanded and had lower generation probabilities. In an earlier analysis of under 600 of the donors, most TCR beta V segments were observed in productive rearrangements about 87% or about 30% of the time, broadly matching IMGT annotations. Several of the top co-occurrence clusters appeared to be linked to parvovirus B19, influenza, CMV and Epstein-Barr virus, according to a later analysis. In the study, 164 TCR beta chains were listed as associated with cytomegalovirus. In a later analysis, the rate of TCR association differed among HLA loci, with DRB1 alleles having the most associated TCRs and HLA-C alleles having the fewest. A further reported finding was that TCR beta sequences accurately predicted the HLA-A and HLA-B alleles for most subjects in the first cohort. Some IMGT-functional V segments, including TRBV6-2 and TRBV6-3, could not be distinguished by the 87-base-pair reads and were therefore excluded. A later analysis found that most CMV-associated TCR beta chains appeared HLA-restricted, with HLA associations seemingly driven largely by CMV exposure. CMV serostatus was the only immune exposure information available for the cohort. When HLA alleles, especially DR and DQ, strongly co-occurred, TCR associations were difficult to assign to individual alleles. While some public TCRs were present in many individuals, most TCR sequences turned up only very rarely across donors. A few of the identified cytomegalovirus-associated TCR beta chains were confirmed in vitro to be specific for cytomegalovirus antigens. Correlated functional status among segregating V segments might be attributable to linkage disequilibrium, but an unknown experimental factor could not be ruled out.

The CDR3 measures 16 amino acids from cysteine to phenylalanine. Left in the record is the CDR3 DNA by itself, 48 bases read in frame from the first base. Reading the germline V gene gives CDR1 SGHRS and CDR2 YFSETQ. Unmatched junction bases come to 9, with V trimmed by 4 bases and J by 2 bases. The cohort was made up of 666 healthy bone marrow donors. At the time of sampling, all cohort members were nominally healthy, though unrecorded immune exposures were likely present. The donor was CMV seropositive and belonged to the group of 250 to 300 seropositive cohort members. A peripheral blood sample was provided by each donor, and peripheral blood mononuclear cells were used for TCR beta sequencing. Genomic DNA was extracted from the blood cell samples with the Qiagen DNeasy Blood Extraction Kit. Preparation of the library involved the immunoSEQ multiplex PCR assay. A mixture of 60 forward primers for TCR Vbeta segments and 13 reverse primers for TCR Jbeta segments was used in the multiplex PCR. The CDR3 region of rearranged TCR beta genes was amplified from genomic DNA with a multiplex PCR assay. The amplified TCR beta libraries were sequenced on the Illumina HiSeq System as 87-base-pair reads. Concerning the study's data processing: A later analysis counted 75 million to 100 million unique TCR beta chains across the 500 to 850 repertoires, and some 12 million of these chains were shared by at least two donors. Raw reads were error-corrected and collapsed into unique sequences with a nearest-neighbor algorithm that merged closely related sequences to remove PCR and sequencing errors. V, D and J gene segments were assigned by aligning CDR3 sequences to IMGT reference sequences. For a sequence to be retained, a match of at least six nucleotides to both a V gene segment and a J gene segment was required. Rearrangements were classified as productive when the CDR3 lacked stop codons and remained in frame with V and J, and all other rearrangements were classified as non-productive. CDR3 was defined according to IMGT convention as the region running from the second conserved V-encoded cysteine to the conserved J-encoded phenylalanine. Sequences without an unambiguous match to a single V gene segment were excluded from the earlier analysis of 450 to 650 of the donors. An earlier analysis of a few hundred of the donors classified V segments as functional when productive rearrangements were above 56.7% and as segregating when the standard deviation between donors was above 5%. A statistical classification framework was developed to diagnose cytomegalovirus status using the catalog of TCR beta chain sequences. A later analysis assigned V and J genes by comparing TCR nucleotide sequences with IMGT/GENE-DB human TR gene sequences. A later analysis assigned CDR3 sequences and most-parsimonious VDJ recombination scenarios with the TCRdist pipeline. In a later analysis, each TCR beta chain was defined by its CDR3 amino acid sequence together with its V-gene family, and reads lacking a unique V-gene family were excluded. To address suspected cross-contamination and a sequencing artifact, a later analysis removed approximately 600 highly shared, low-generation-probability nucleotide sequences. In a later analysis, a clonal expansion index for each public chain was calculated from normalized within-repertoire ranks of inferred template counts. A later analysis computed generation probabilities with a VDJ recombination model fitted to out-of-frame rearrangements, and checked the results against IGoR. Hypergeometric tests were used in a later analysis to score TCR-TCR, TCR-HLA and TCR-CMV co-occurrence, with a repertoire-size bias correction applied to the TCR pairs. In a later analysis, false discovery rates were estimated by permuting HLA or CMV assignments 20 times. In a later analysis, co-occurring TCRs were grouped using DBSCAN, with TCRdist sequence similarity added in when clustering inside HLA-allele-positive subsets. Co-occurrence clustering excluded repertoires with fewer than 30,000 or more than 120,000 public chains, plus five with anomalous nucleotide sharing. TCRdb mirrors the immuneACCESS table, restricted to in-frame sequences. Some clones are absent from its copies; in checked studies, under half trace to an unresolved V gene, and the reason for the others is unknown. The V and J calls and the clone size are those of that table, but D and trimming were determined from the DNA. This sample holds around 130,000 clones; 70% to 75% were observed only once. Clones ranked in the top ten supply approximately 2% of the sample.

In the case of this clone: What this receptor recognizes is not known. No per-base quality is available; no much larger clone lies one base away.

This clonotype was sampled from a woman between 40 and 50 years old in good health and CMV-seropositive. The chain employs TRBV5-1 and TRBJ2-5; TRBD1 aligns with 9 central bases. Sequencing input: PBMCs. The CDR3 protein sequence reads: CASSPGGGTGQETQYF. The DNA reads TGCGCCAGCAGCCCAGGCGGCGGGACAGGGCAAGAGACCCAGTACTTC. Extended through the reference TRBV5-1 and TRBJ2-5 proteins, this CDR3 yields the full variable domain: KAGVTQTPRYLIKTRGQQVTLSCSPISGHRSVSWYQQTPGQGLQFLFEYFSETQRNKGNFPGRFSGRQFSNSRSEMNVSTLELGDSALYLCASSPGGGTGQETQYFGPGTRLLVL.